A single sample is the source of the 9 T cell receptor beta chains below, sequenced in a study of tumor-infiltrating lymphocytes in primary liver carcinoma. TCR beta cDNA was reverse-transcribed from about 0.45 ug of total RNA. The reaction used a constant-region primer and ProtoScript II reverse transcriptase. Modified slightly, ARM-PCR produced TCR beta libraries over three nested multiplex PCR rounds. A C-beta reverse primer and TRBV1-TRBV30 forward primers served in each of the first two PCR rounds, at 10 cycles apiece. Each CDR3 protein is one row after TCRdb ran MiXCR on the multiplex PCR reads. The data show 44,000 or so distinct CDR3 sequences, about two thirds seen once. Taking about 17-33 mg of unsorted bulk tissue, the authors co-extracted RNA and DNA. The sequencing input was liver tumor tissue from sampling region 5. Subset noted: tumor region T5, tumor centre. These receptors originate from a man aged 35-49 years with primary liver carcinoma and hepatitis B virus infection.

The rearrangement joins TRBV12-3 or TRBV12-4 to TRBJ2-6; D not resolved. The CDR3 has 13 amino acids. The CDR3, as DNA: TGTGCAAACAGTTTTGGTGGGGCCAACGTCCTGACTTTC. Protein sequence: CANSFGGANVLTF.

In regard to this clonotype: The conserved closing phenylalanine or tryptophan is absent in this CDR3, likely reflecting a read error. This chain connects TRBV6-5 to TRBJ2-5; TRBD2 aligns across 8 bases. This CDR3 is built from 14 residues. Trimming cost V 2 bases and J 2 bases; bases outside gene matches: 1. The germline V gene encodes CDR1 MNHEY and CDR2 SVGAGI. The CDR3 loop is CASSYGTSQETQYL. The CDR3 DNA reads as TGTGCCAGCAGTTACGGGACTAGTCAAGAGACCCAGTACCTC.

The V gene is TRBV6-6, the J gene TRBJ2-7; possible D gene TRBD1, 7 bases. The CDR3 loop spans 14 amino acids. CDR1 and CDR2 from the germline V gene are MNHNY and SVGAGI (reference sequence). This CDR3 reads CTIGGQLHFYEQYF. The CDR3 region has the DNA TGTACCATCGGGGGACAGCTGCATTTCTACGAGCAGTACTTC.

The chain is built from TRBV12-3 or TRBV12-4 and TRBJ2-1; tentatively, D is TRBD2 (6 bases). The CDR3 extends over 17 amino acids. V dropped 2 bases and J dropped 1 base, with 15 bases sitting between them. Here the CDR3 DNA reads TGTGCCAGCAGTTTAAAGGCTAACGGGAGTTCCTACAATGAGCAGTTCTTC. Amino acids: CASSLKANGSSYNEQFF.

This clonotype was counted between two and nine times. V usage is TRBV4-1 and J usage is TRBJ1-1; tentative D call: TRBD1 (6 bases). The V gene's germline CDR1 is MGHRA and CDR2 YSYEKL. The CDR3 totals 15 residues. V lost 5 bases and J 8 bases, leaving 21 bases between the germline ends. The CDR3 region is CASSTLQPAGGEAFF. CDR3 in DNA: TGCGCCAGCAGCACCCTACAACCCGCGGGGGGCGAAGCTTTCTTT.

Details on this clonotype: Possible read error: a much larger clone is one base away. The rearrangement links TRBV5-1 to TRBJ1-2; tentatively, D is TRBD1 (5 bases). This CDR3 comprises 13 residues. CDR1 is SGHRS, CDR2 YFSETQ, per germline. The CDR3 DNA reads as TGCGCCAGCAGCAACGGGGCTAACTGTGGCTACACCTTC. This gives the protein CASSNGANCGYTF. Full variable domain (rest looked up from reference TRBV5-1 and TRBJ1-2): KAGVTQTPRYLIKTRGQQVTLSCSPISGHRSVSWYQQTPGQGLQFLFEYFSETQRNKGNFPGRFSGRQFSNSRSEMNVSTLELGDSALYLCASSNGANCGYTFGSGTRLTVV.

With regard to this clonotype: This is likely a read error, given that the CDR3 carries no conserved phenylalanine or tryptophan at its end. The V call is TRBV5-4, the J call TRBJ2-5; D may be TRBD1 (5 bases). The CDR3 spans 14 residues. Trimming took 3 bases from V and 4 from J, leaving 13 bases between them. Germline V gene data show CDR1 as SGHNT and CDR2 as YYREEE (reference sequence). CDR3 loop: CASSSDKGLETQYL. CDR3 DNA sequence: TGTGCCAGCAGCTCGGACAAGGGGCTAGAGACCCAGTACCTC.

This clonotype was counted ten times or more. This rearrangement joins TRBV13 to TRBJ2-3, with D possibly being TRBD1 (7 bases). Trimming cost V 3 bases and J 8 bases, with 18 bases left between them. The CDR3 contains 15 residues. The germline V gene encodes CDR1 PRHDT and CDR2 FYEKMQ (reference sequence). In DNA form, the CDR3 reads TGTGCCAGCAGCTTGGGACAGAAGTACGGGGGTACGCAGTATTTT. It is translated as CASSLGQKYGGTQYF.

V is TRBV29-1 and J is TRBJ2-4; maybe TRBD2 (6 bases). Germline-derived CDR1 and CDR2 are SQVTM and ANQGSEA. Trimming removed 7 bases from V and 12 bases from J, with 19 bases in between. The CDR3 runs to 12 residues. Here the CDR3 DNA reads TGCAGCGCTGAGGCTAGCGAGGACACTCAGTACTTC. Its protein is CSAEASEDTQYF.